This T cell receptor (beta chain) stems from a study of read filtering for tumor transcriptome and immune sequencing. Findings and caveats of the study: Even smaller IR-seq throughput identified most shared clonotypes. Without single-read clonotypes, shared clonotype proportions correlated more between IR-seq and RNA-seq.

This clonotype is medium-sized within its sample. Antigen unknown. Molecular barcoded adaptors covering alpha/delta and beta/gamma chains were used on roughly 400 ng RNA. Each CDR3 protein gets one entry after TCRdb re-called the reads with MiXCR. The table has 40,000 to 55,000 distinct CDR3 sequences, roughly 19% seen once; the top ten hold approximately 15%. The CDR3 is made up of 15 amino acids. Germline V gene data show CDR1 as LNHDA and CDR2 as SQIVND (reference sequence). Trimming removed 4 bases at V and 8 bases at J, with 18 bases between. The chain has TRBV19 and TRBJ2-1; D is possibly TRBD2 (6 bases). The clonotype comes from a donor at least 40 years old with multiple myeloma. Sample: a population of CD138-negative cells sorted from bone marrow. The CDR3 sequence is CASSRTGTPVDEQFF. CDR3 nucleotides: TGTGCCAGTAGTAGGACCGGGACTCCCGTTGATGAGCAGTTCTTC.